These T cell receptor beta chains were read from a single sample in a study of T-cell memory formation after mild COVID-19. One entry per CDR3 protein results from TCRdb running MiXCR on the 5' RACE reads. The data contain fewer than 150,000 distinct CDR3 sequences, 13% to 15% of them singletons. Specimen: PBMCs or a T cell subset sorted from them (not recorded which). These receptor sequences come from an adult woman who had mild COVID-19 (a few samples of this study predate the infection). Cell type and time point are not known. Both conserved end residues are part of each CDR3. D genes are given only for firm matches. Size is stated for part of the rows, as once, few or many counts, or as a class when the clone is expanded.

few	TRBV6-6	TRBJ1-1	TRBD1	CASSYPNWDRLNTEAFF	TGTGCCAGCAGTTACCCGAACTGGGACAGGCTGAACACTGAAGCTTTCTTT
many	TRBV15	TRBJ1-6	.	CATSSRQGYNSPLHF	TGTGCCACCAGCAGCCGACAAGGCTATAATTCACCCCTCCACTTT
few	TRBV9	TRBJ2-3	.	CASSVEGGSTDTQYF	TGTGCCAGCAGCGTAGAAGGGGGTTCCACAGATACGCAGTATTTT
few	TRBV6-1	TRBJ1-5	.	CASSRPASNQPQHF	TGTGCCAGCAGTAGGCCAGCTTCCAATCAGCCCCAGCATTTT
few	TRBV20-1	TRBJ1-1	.	CSARSFRISQSTEAFF	TGCAGTGCTAGATCCTTTCGGATATCCCAGTCCACTGAAGCTTTCTTT
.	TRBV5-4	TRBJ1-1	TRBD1	CASSYRDRGNTEAFF	TGTGCCAGCAGCTACCGGGACAGGGGAAACACTGAAGCTTTCTTT
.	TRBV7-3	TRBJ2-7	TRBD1	CASSLWGQGYEQYF	TGTGCCAGCAGCTTATGGGGACAGGGTTACGAGCAGTACTTC
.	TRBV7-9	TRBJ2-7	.	CASSFLTPGASSYEQYF	TGTGCCAGCAGCTTCCTCACCCCGGGGGCTAGCTCCTACGAGCAGTACTTC
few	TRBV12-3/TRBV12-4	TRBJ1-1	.	CASRMTENTEAFF	TGTGCCAGCAGAATGACAGAGAACACTGAAGCTTTCTTT
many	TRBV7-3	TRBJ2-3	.	CASGLAEGTDTQYF	TGTGCCAGCGGATTGGCGGAGGGGACGGATACGCAGTATTTT
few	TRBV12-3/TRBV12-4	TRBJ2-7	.	CASSFFTDEQYF	TGTGCCAGCAGTTTTTTTACGGACGAGCAGTACTTC
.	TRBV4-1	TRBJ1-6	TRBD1	CASSQSSGQPNSPLHF	TGCGCCAGCAGCCAGTCCTCGGGACAGCCGAATTCACCCCTCCACTTT
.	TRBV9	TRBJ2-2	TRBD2	CASSVGGRVTGELFF	TGTGCCAGCAGCGTAGGCGGGAGGGTGACCGGGGAGCTGTTTTTT
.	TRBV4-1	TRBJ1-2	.	CASSLGPGVGYGYTF	TGCGCCAGCAGCCTGGGACCGGGGGTTGGCTATGGCTACACCTTC
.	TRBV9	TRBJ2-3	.	CASSVRSKSTDTQYF	TGTGCCAGCAGCGTAAGAAGCAAGTCCACAGATACGCAGTATTTT
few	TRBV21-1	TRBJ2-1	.	CASIKGEQFF	TGTGCCAGTATCAAGGGGGAGCAGTTCTTC
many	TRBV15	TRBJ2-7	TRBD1	CATSRGGSRGSYEQYF	TGTGCCACCAGCAGAGGAGGGTCCAGGGGGAGTTACGAGCAGTACTTC
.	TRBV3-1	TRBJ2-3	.	CASSHRIPLITDTQYF	TGTGCCAGCAGCCACCGGATTCCCCTCATCACAGATACGCAGTATTTT
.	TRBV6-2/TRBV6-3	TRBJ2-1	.	CASSWAGGSYNEQFF	TGTGCCAGCAGTTGGGCAGGGGGGTCCTACAATGAGCAGTTCTTC
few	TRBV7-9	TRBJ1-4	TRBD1	CASSPRDSHNEKLFF	TGTGCCAGCAGCCCGCGGGACAGCCACAATGAAAAACTGTTTTTT
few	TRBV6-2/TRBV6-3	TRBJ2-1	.	CASSYWDTHGQFF	TGTGCCAGCAGTTACTGGGACACCCATGGGCAGTTCTTC
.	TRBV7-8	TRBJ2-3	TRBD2	CASSPARGRATDTQYF	TGTGCCAGCAGCCCTGCTAGAGGGAGGGCAACAGATACGCAGTATTTT
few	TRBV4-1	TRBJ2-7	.	CASSQVPESSYEQYF	TGCGCCAGCAGCCAAGTTCCGGAAAGCTCCTACGAGCAGTACTTC
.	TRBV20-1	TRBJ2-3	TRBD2	CSALMGLAGATDTQYF	TGCAGTGCCCTCATGGGACTAGCGGGAGCCACAGATACGCAGTATTTT
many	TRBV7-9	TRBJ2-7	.	CASSLGALADLSSYEQYF	TGTGCCAGCAGCTTAGGGGCTTTAGCGGACCTAAGCTCCTACGAGCAGTACTTC
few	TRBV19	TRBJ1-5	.	CASSTDLTGLLGNQPQHF	TGTGCCAGTAGTACGGATTTAACAGGGCTTTTAGGCAATCAGCCCCAGCATTTT
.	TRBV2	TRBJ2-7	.	CASMGRVYEQYF	TGTGCCAGCATGGGCAGGGTCTACGAGCAGTACTTC
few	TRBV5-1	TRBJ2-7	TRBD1	CASSLDVWDRGREGSYEQYF	TGCGCCAGCAGCTTGGACGTTTGGGACAGGGGGCGAGAGGGCTCCTACGAGCAGTACTTC
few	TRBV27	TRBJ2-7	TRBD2	CASTLAGGTYEQYF	TGTGCCAGCACCCTAGCGGGAGGTACCTACGAGCAGTACTTC
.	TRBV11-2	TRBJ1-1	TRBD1	CASSSWTGLNTEAFF	TGTGCCAGCAGCTCCTGGACAGGGTTGAACACTGAAGCTTTCTTT
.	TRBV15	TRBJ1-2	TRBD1	CATSGNRDRGGYGYTF	TGTGCCACCAGCGGAAACCGGGACAGGGGTGGCTATGGCTACACCTTC
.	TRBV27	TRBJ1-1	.	CASRVLGLNTEAFF	TGTGCCAGCAGAGTATTGGGGTTGAACACTGAAGCTTTCTTT
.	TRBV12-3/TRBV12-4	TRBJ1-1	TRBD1	CASSSIDREGVWNTEAFF	TGTGCCAGCAGTTCAATTGACAGGGAGGGGGTATGGAACACTGAAGCTTTCTTT
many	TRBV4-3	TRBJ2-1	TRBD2	CASSLIGASGNYEQFF	TGCGCCAGCAGCCTGATTGGGGCTAGCGGGAATTATGAGCAGTTCTTC
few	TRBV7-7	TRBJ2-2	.	CASSLRAVTGELFF	TGTGCTAGCAGCTTAAGGGCAGTGACCGGGGAGCTGTTTTTT
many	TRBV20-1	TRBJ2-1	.	CSARDYGNSYNEQFF	TGCAGTGCTAGAGATTACGGGAACTCCTACAATGAGCAGTTCTTC
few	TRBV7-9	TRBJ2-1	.	CASSRQPIHSYNEQFF	TGTGCCAGCAGTCGACAGCCAATCCACTCCTACAATGAGCAGTTCTTC
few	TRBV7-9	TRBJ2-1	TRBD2	CASSQTTSGRDNEQFF	TGTGCCAGCAGCCAGACGACTAGCGGGAGGGACAATGAGCAGTTCTTC
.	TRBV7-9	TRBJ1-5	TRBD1	CASSAGQGLPGSNQPQHF	TGTGCCAGCAGCGCCGGACAGGGCCTACCCGGGAGCAATCAGCCCCAGCATTTT
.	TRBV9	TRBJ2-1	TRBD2	CASSGPWASGQSEQFF	TGTGCCAGCAGCGGACCCTGGGCTAGCGGGCAAAGTGAGCAGTTCTTC
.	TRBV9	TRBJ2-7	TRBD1	CASSVTTGAYEQYF	TGTGCCAGCAGCGTGACTACAGGGGCTTACGAGCAGTACTTC
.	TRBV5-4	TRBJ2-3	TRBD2	CASSLLAGGLSDTQYF	TGTGCCAGCAGCCTCCTAGCGGGGGGGCTGTCGGATACGCAGTATTTT
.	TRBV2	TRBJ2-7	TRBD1	CASIGDRGFGEQYF	TGTGCCAGCATCGGGGACAGGGGATTCGGTGAGCAGTACTTC
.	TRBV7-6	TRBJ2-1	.	CASSPDRSRGNEQFF	TGTGCCAGCAGCCCCGACAGGTCTCGCGGCAATGAGCAGTTCTTC
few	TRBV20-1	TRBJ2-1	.	CSARDTGQFF	TGCAGTGCTAGAGATACGGGTCAGTTCTTC
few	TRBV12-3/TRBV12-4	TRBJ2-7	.	CASSTQDGSYEQYF	TGTGCCAGCAGCACTCAGGACGGCTCCTACGAGCAGTACTTC
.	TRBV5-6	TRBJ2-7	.	CASSWGPNPPISYEQYF	TGTGCCAGCAGCTGGGGACCTAACCCCCCTATATCCTACGAGCAGTACTTC
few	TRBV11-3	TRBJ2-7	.	CASSLVGDSYEQYF	TGTGCCAGCAGCTTAGTGGGGGACTCCTACGAGCAGTACTTC
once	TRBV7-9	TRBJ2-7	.	CASSLQTTNYEQYF	TGTGCCAGCAGTCTACAAACGACTAATTACGAGCAGTACTTC
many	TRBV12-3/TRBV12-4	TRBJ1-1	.	CASSQTEPEAFF	TGTGCCAGCAGTCAGACAGAACCTGAAGCTTTCTTT
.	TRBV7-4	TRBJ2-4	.	CASTHGRPKNIQYF	TGTGCCAGCACCCATGGGAGGCCCAAAAACATTCAGTACTTC
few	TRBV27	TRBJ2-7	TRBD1	CASSLSKGAGYEQYF	TGTGCCAGCAGTCTATCAAAGGGGGCTGGTTACGAGCAGTACTTC
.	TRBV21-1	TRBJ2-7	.	CASSKTSGSSYEQYF	TGTGCCAGCAGCAAGACTAGCGGGAGCTCCTACGAGCAGTACTTC
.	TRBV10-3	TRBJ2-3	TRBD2	CAISDMASGSTDTQYF	TGTGCCATCAGTGATATGGCTAGCGGTAGCACAGATACGCAGTATTTT
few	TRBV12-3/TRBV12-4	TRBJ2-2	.	CASSSRWAGELFF	TGTGCCAGCAGTTCCAGGTGGGCCGGGGAGCTGTTTTTT
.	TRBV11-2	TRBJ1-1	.	CASSLDIQGRTEAFF	TGTGCCAGCAGCTTAGATATCCAGGGGCGGACTGAAGCTTTCTTT
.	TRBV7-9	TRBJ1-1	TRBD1	CASSWATGVGTEAFF	TGTGCCAGCAGCTGGGCGACAGGGGTGGGCACTGAAGCTTTCTTT
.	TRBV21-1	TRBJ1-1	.	CASTREGRTNTEAFF	TGTGCCAGCACACGAGAGGGGAGGACGAACACTGAAGCTTTCTTT
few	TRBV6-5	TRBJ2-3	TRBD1	CASSEIRDSILSSTDTQYF	TGTGCCAGCAGTGAGATCCGGGACAGTATACTTAGTAGCACAGATACGCAGTATTTT
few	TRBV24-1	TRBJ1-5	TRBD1	CATSDQNTGGQDNQPQHF	TGTGCCACCAGTGATCAGAATACCGGGGGACAGGATAATCAGCCCCAGCATTTT